This TCR beta chain was profiled in a study of blood T cell repertoires in COVID-19. Study at large: The samples span acute and convalescent COVID-19 from the United States, Italy and Spain. In each case, the material was cDNA or gDNA derived from T cells, B-cell-depleted T cells, or PBMCs.

Source study methods: Nucleated cell number was recorded as an estimate derived from reference gene primer amplification. Produced via immunoSEQ multiplex PCR; TCRdb's table is partial and in-frame only. The V and J calls and the clone size are those of that table, but D and trimming were determined from the DNA. The sample carries tens of thousands of clones, about four fifths recorded once. CDR3 length: 14 residues. Per the germline V gene, CDR1 is KGHSH and CDR2 is LQKENI. Trimming left V 8 bases short and J 3 bases short, with 16 bases between. The receptor's source is a woman aged 55-69 years with acute or convalescent COVID-19. The chain has TRBV18 and TRBJ1-2; a possible D gene is TRBD1 (6 bases). The specimen sequenced was peripheral blood. The CDR3 spells CASRPGAGDYGYTF. The CDR3, as DNA: TGTGCCAGCAGGCCAGGGGCGGGGGACTATGGCTACACCTTC. Looking up the rest from reference TRBV18 and TRBJ1-2 gives the full variable domain: NAGVMQNPRHLVRRRGQEARLRCSPMKGHSHVYWYRQLPEEGLKFMVYLQKENIIDESGMPKERFSAEFPKEGPSILRIQQVVRGDSAAYFCASRPGAGDYGYTFGSGTRLTVV.